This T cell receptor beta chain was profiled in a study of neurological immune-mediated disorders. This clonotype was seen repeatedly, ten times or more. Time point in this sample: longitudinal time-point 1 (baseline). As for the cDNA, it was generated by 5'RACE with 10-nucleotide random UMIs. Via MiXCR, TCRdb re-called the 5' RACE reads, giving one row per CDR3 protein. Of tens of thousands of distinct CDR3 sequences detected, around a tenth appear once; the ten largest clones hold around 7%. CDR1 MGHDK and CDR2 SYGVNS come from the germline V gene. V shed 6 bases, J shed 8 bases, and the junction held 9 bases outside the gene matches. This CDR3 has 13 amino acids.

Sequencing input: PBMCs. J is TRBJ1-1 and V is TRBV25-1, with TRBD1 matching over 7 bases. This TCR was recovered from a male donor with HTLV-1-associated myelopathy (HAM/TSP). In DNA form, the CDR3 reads TGTGCCAGCAGGGACAGGCTGTTCAAAGAAGCTTTCTTT. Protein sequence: CASRDRLFKEAFF.